The next 23 T cell receptor beta chains were all read from a single sample in a study of Ad26.COV2.S vaccination and SARS-CoV-2 variants. Repertoires were generated with immunoSEQ multiplex PCR, while TCRdb's copy carries only in-frame clones and drops some. The top ten hold approximately 15% of the sample, which has 85,000 to 120,000 clones, 60% to 85% seen once. The sample was peripheral blood, taken after recovery from COVID-19. Receptor source: a human donor who had recovered from COVID-19.

The rearrangement links TRBV6-1 to TRBJ2-5; no firm D call. Germline assignment: CDR1 MNHNS and CDR2 SASEGT. V dropped 0 bases and J dropped 9 bases, with 8 bases sitting between them. This CDR3 has 12 residues. CDR3 sequence reads: CASSEAVWAQYF. CDR3 in DNA: TGTGCCAGCAGTGAAGCGGTGTGGGCCCAGTACTTC.

The J gene is TRBJ1-3, the V gene TRBV7-2, with unresolved D. V lost 6 bases, J lost 4 bases, and 7 bases lay in between. The CDR3 contains 12 residues. Germline values: CDR1 SGHTA, CDR2 FQGNSA. This CDR3 is CASSLAGNTIYF. The CDR3 DNA reads as TGTGCCAGCAGTCTAGCCGGAAACACCATATATTTT. The full variable domain, rest sourced from reference TRBV7-2 and TRBJ1-3, is GAGVSQSPSNKVTEKGKDVELRCDPISGHTALYWYRQSLGQGLEFLIYFQGNSAPDKSGLPSDRFSAERTGGSVSTLTIQRTQQEDSAVYLCASSLAGNTIYFGEGSWLTVV.

The chain couples TRBV19 to TRBJ2-7; 12 bases are shared with TRBD2. V lost 5 bases and J lost 1; bases outside the gene matches: 9. The CDR3 sequence is 17 residues long. CDR1 LNHDA and CDR2 SQIVND come from the germline V gene (reference sequence). In DNA form, the CDR3 reads TGTGCCAGTAGTCCCACAGCCACTAGCGGGGGGTCCTACGAGCAGTACTTC. Protein: CASSPTATSGGSYEQYF.

The gene calls are TRBV7-9 and TRBJ1-2, with 7 bases matching TRBD1. V dropped 5 bases and J dropped 4; count of bases not matched to a gene: 4. Germline CDR1 is SEHNR and CDR2 is FQNEAQ (reference sequence). This CDR3 is 13 amino acids long. CDR3 in DNA: TGTGCCAGCAGCGACCCAGGGGGCTATGGCTACACCTTC. Translation: CASSDPGGYGYTF.

The rearrangement joins TRBV10-3 to TRBJ1-2, with D possibly matching TRBD1 (5 bases). The V gene's germline CDR1 is ENHRY and CDR2 SYGVKD. Trimming took off 0 bases at V and 5 bases at J, with 10 bases between the two ends. The CDR3 covers 14 residues. The CDR3 spells CAISESTADYGYTF. DNA for the CDR3: TGTGCCATCAGTGAGTCGACAGCTGATTATGGCTACACCTTC.

The genes are TRBV10-3 and TRBJ1-6, with D tentatively TRBD1 (5 bases). The CDR3 loop spans 15 amino acids. Germline-derived CDR1 and CDR2 are ENHRY and SYGVKD. Trimming left V 0 bases short and J 9 bases short, with 12 bases between. For the CDR3, the DNA is TGTGCCATCAGTGAGTCTCACGGGGGTGTTTCACCCCTCCACTTT. Translating it yields CAISESHGGVSPLHF.

The genes are TRBV9 and TRBJ2-7; D possibly uses TRBD1 or TRBD2 (6 bases each). Germline CDR1 SGDLS, CDR2 YYNGEE. Trimming took 1 base from V and 5 from J, leaving 22 bases between them. The CDR3 consists of 17 residues. The CDR3 DNA reads as TGTGCCAGCAGCGTACTCCCTGGGGGGCAGACAAGAAACGAGCAGTACTTC. This sequence encodes CASSVLPGGQTRNEQYF.

The rearrangement joins TRBV28 to TRBJ2-7; D is unresolved. CDR1 is MDHEN and CDR2 is SYDVKM in the germline V gene. V was cut by 5 bases and J by 2 bases, with 16 bases left in between. This CDR3 has 15 residues. CDR3 in amino acids: CASSPPVPVAYEQYF. The CDR3 region has the DNA TGTGCCAGCAGTCCGCCGGTACCGGTCGCCTACGAGCAGTACTTC.

The genes are TRBV5-1 and TRBJ2-3; the D gene is possibly TRBD1 (6 bases). CDR1 is SGHRS and CDR2 is YFSETQ in the germline V gene. This CDR3 spans 15 amino acids. V was trimmed by 3 bases and J by 1 base, leaving 12 bases between them. The DNA of the CDR3 is TGCGCCAGCAGCTCTTTTGAGGGGGGCACAGATACGCAGTATTTT. It encodes CASSSFEGGTDTQYF.

This chain joins TRBV28 and TRBJ1-4; no reliable D call. The CDR3 sequence is 13 residues long. Per germline, CDR1 MDHEN and CDR2 SYDVKM. The V end lost 2 bases, the J end lost 3 bases, and 4 bases lay between the germline ends. CDR3 DNA sequence: TGTGCCAGCAGTTTAATAGCTAATGAAAAACTGTTTTTT. Translated, it gives CASSLIANEKLFF.

The J gene is TRBJ2-3, the V gene TRBV19, with D hard to call. Germline loops: CDR1 LNHDA, CDR2 SQIVND (reference sequence). Trimming took off 4 bases at V and 5 bases at J, with 10 bases between the two ends. This CDR3 contains 13 residues. The CDR3 is CASSKGSLDTQYF. DNA of the CDR3: TGTGCCAGTAGTAAAGGCTCCCTAGATACGCAGTATTTT.

For this clone: At one boundary the junction diverges from the germline segment, which might be a read error. This chain links TRBV12-3 or TRBV12-4 with TRBJ2-1; TRBD2 might be the D (5 bases). The CDR3 has 12 residues. For the CDR3, the DNA is TGTGCCAGCAGTTTCCGCCCCCAGAGACTAATCTTC. As protein: CASSFRPQRLIF.

This clone was recorded a few times. The CDR3 nucleotides read TGTGCCAGCAGCGCAGGGTGGAGCGAGACTGGAAACACCATATATTTT. Protein product: CASSAGWSETGNTIYF. The V gene is TRBV6-6, the J gene TRBJ1-3, with D perhaps TRBD1 (5 bases). Germline loops: CDR1 MNHNY, CDR2 SVGAGI (reference sequence). V was shortened by 6 bases and J by 2 bases, with 17 bases between the two germline ends. This CDR3 has 16 residues.

The chain recombines TRBV10-3 with TRBJ2-1, with D unresolved. The CDR3 totals 16 residues. Germline-derived CDR1 and CDR2 are ENHRY and SYGVKD. V was clipped by 2 bases and J by 0 bases, with 11 bases between them. Here the CDR3 DNA reads TGTGCCATCAGTGAGCAACAGACGAGCTCCTACAATGAGCAGTTCTTC. Translating it yields CAISEQQTSSYNEQFF.

There are a few counts of this clone. The V gene is TRBV15, the J gene TRBJ1-2; D is perhaps TRBD1 (5 bases). Germline CDR1 and CDR2: LNHNV and YYDKDF (reference sequence). The CDR3 is 14 amino acids. Trimming cost V 1 base and J 8 bases, with 14 bases left between them. The CDR3 protein is CATSRGGTPSGYTF. DNA for the CDR3: TGTGCCACCAGCAGAGGTGGGACCCCCTCGGGCTACACCTTC.

The gene calls are TRBV6-6 and TRBJ2-3; D call uncertain. CDR3 length equals 13 residues. Germline CDR1 MNHNY, CDR2 SVGAGI (reference sequence). V was clipped by 0 bases and J by 6 bases, with 7 bases between them. CDR3 bases: TGTGCCAGCAGTTACTCCCCCTCCGATACGCAGTATTTT. Its protein product is CASSYSPSDTQYF.

This chain connects TRBV2 to TRBJ1-1; D gene unclear. V lost 4 bases and J 8 bases, leaving 14 bases between the germline ends. Looked up from germline, CDR1 is SNHLY and CDR2 is FYNNEI. This CDR3 is built from 13 residues. CDR3 coding DNA: TGTGCCAGCAGTGTTGATGCGGTACGAGAAGCTTTCTTT. It codes for CASSVDAVREAFF.

The gene calls are TRBV5-4 and TRBJ2-5; D may be TRBD2 (7 bases). Trimming took 7 bases from V and 9 from J, leaving 22 bases between them. Germline V lookup: CDR1 SGHNT, CDR2 YYREEE (reference sequence). The CDR3 has 14 amino acids. Written as DNA, the CDR3 is TGTGCCAGCTCTGTCCGGGGGGCATGGGAGGCCCAGTACTTC. It specifies CASSVRGAWEAQYF. Full variable domain (rest looked up from reference TRBV5-4 and TRBJ2-5): ETGVTQSPTHLIKTRGQQVTLRCSSQSGHNTVSWYQQALGQGPQFIFQYYREEENGRGNFPPRFSGLQFPNYSSELNVNALELDDSALYLCASSVRGAWEAQYFGPGTRLLVL.

The rearrangement links TRBV6-5 to TRBJ2-7; D is uncertain. Germline CDR1 reads MNHEY; CDR2 reads SVGAGI. The CDR3 totals 12 residues. Trimming left V 7 bases short and J 0 bases short, with 7 bases between. In DNA, the CDR3 is TGTGCCAGCAAAGGACCCTCCTACGAGCAGTACTTC. Translated, it gives CASKGPSYEQYF.

The chain employs TRBV27 and TRBJ1-1; D is unclear. Germline lookup yields CDR1 MNHEY and CDR2 SMNVEV (reference sequence). The CDR3 contains 16 residues. Trimming pared 5 bases from V and 0 bases from J, leaving 16 bases between. The CDR3 protein is CASSRRPSLVNTEAFF. The DNA for the CDR3 is TGTGCCAGCAGTAGGCGTCCTTCATTGGTGAACACTGAAGCTTTCTTT.

The chain combines TRBV2 with TRBJ2-7; maybe TRBD1 (6 bases). CDR3 length equals 14 residues. CDR1 is SNHLY, CDR2 FYNNEI, per germline. V was pared by 7 bases and J by 1 base, with 14 bases between. The CDR3 nucleotides are TGTGCCAGCACAGGGCAGGGGATGTCCTACGAGCAGTACTTC. It is translated as CASTGQGMSYEQYF.

The chain couples TRBV3-1 (or the pseudogene TRBV3-2) to TRBJ1-1; TRBD1 is a possible D gene (6 bases). The CDR3 contains 13 residues. Germline V CDR1 and CDR2: LGHDT, YNNKEL (reference sequence). The ends were cut back, 5 bases at V and 4 bases at J, with 11 bases in the middle. CDR3 amino acids: CASSETGFTEAFF. The CDR3, as DNA: TGTGCCAGCAGCGAAACAGGGTTCACTGAAGCTTTCTTT.

The rearrangement joins TRBV5-5 to TRBJ1-1; 7 bases align to TRBD1. J lost 0 bases, V lost 2 bases, and 10 bases had no gene match. The CDR3 runs 17 residues. The germline CDR1 and CDR2 sequences are SGHKS and YYEKEE (reference sequence). The CDR3 nucleotides read TGTGCCAGCAGCTTCGCTCCTCTGACAGGGATGAACACTGAAGCTTTCTTT. Translating it yields CASSFAPLTGMNTEAFF.